This entry is about one TCR beta chain. Its target is not known. The V gene's germline CDR1 is GTSNPN and CDR2 SVGIG (reference sequence). Trimming stripped 7 bases from V and 2 bases from J, with 20 bases between. The CDR3 contains 15 residues. This sample was taken from a study of radiotherapy plus CTLA-4 blockade in lung cancer. Study information: The study recorded objective responses in around a sixth of patients and disease control in around 31%.

Assay: immunoSEQ multiplex PCR; the TCRdb copy retains only in-frame clones and omits some. The sample has around 70,000 clones, about four fifths seen once. Study outcomes and limitations: Reports state that early shifts in blood T cell clones, with interferon-beta, best predicted response.

The specimen comprised peripheral blood, sampled from a patient treated with radiotherapy plus ipilimumab. This TCR was sampled from a human donor with non-small cell lung cancer who had a partial response to radiotherapy plus ipilimumab. The V and J genes are TRBV30 and TRBJ1-1; tentatively, D is TRBD1 (6 bases). CDR3 amino acids: CAYDRPMVPNTEAFF. The CDR3 coding sequence is TGTGCCTATGACAGGCCAATGGTCCCAAACACTGAAGCTTTCTTT.